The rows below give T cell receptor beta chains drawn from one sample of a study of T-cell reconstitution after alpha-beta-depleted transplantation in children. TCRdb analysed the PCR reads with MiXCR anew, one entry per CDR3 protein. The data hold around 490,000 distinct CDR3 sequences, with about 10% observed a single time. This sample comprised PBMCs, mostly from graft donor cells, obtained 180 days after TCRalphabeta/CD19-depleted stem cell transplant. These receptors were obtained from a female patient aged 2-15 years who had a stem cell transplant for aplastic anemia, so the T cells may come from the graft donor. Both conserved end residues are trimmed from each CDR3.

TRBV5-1 AGSSYSGVSAYEQY
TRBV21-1 ASSKGGRGRSNQPQH
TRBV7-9 ASSRVAENTEAF
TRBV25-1 ASSEWRVSSGQF
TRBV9 ASSVGIGDSDSNQPQH
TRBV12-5 ASGLVPTGSLLGSNQPQH
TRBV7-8 ASSLVGPSSSNQPQH
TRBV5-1 ASSWGLADFQETQY
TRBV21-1 ASSKEVGQGNTGELF
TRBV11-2 ASSSGKLARSSYNEQF
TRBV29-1 SVEVTFGGKLF
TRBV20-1 SARGVHFLYNEQF
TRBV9 ASSYGTSGRGEGDIQY
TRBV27 ASSLVYGDTQY
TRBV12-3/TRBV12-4 ASSPYARPMTQY
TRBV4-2 ASSQGDVGNTIY
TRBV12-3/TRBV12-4 ASSLGDRGGQETQY
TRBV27 ASSFTHINEQF
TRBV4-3 ASARGRNQPQH
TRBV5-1 ASSWGTGTRNTIY
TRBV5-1 ASSFGRETKIPQVNNEQF
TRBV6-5 ASSYSGTGEAF
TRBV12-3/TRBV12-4 ASSLGRLPTGELF
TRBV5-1 ASSLEGQGGIYEQY
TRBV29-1 SVEVGWDYGYT
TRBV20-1 SARATSGNTGELF
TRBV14 ASSQVQGASEQF
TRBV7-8 ASSLGKPGRGPSTDTQY
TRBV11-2 ASSRLSGTSEQF
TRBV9 ASSAGSLQETQY
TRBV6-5 ASSFRGWGALNTEAF